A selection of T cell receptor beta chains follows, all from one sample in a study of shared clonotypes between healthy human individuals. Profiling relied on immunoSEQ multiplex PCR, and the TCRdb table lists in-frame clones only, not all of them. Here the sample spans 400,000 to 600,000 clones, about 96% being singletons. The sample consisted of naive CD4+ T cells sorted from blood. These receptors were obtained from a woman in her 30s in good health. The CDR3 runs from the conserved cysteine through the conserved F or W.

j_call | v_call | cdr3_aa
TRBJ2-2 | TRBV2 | CASIQRAGSTGELFF
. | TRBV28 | CASSWSGAYEQYF
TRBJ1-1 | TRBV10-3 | CAIRGGPNYTEAFF
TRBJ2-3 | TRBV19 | CASSIQRTSGDTQYF
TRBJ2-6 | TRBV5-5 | CASSDLGLSSGANVLTF
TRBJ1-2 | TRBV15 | CATSRDLGGNPPSGYTF
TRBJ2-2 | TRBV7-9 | CASSLPSGGDTGELFF
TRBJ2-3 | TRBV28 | CASSSYGGAGDTQYF
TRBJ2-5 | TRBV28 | CASSHDRPQETQYF
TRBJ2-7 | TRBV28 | CASREATSYEQYF
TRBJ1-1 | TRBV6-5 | CASSSLGTEAFF
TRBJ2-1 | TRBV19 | CASSIEGSVDNEQFF
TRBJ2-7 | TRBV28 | CASSPPRTSPKQYF
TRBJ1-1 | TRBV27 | CASSPRDSSNTEAFF
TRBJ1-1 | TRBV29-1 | CSVEGGEGVTEAFF
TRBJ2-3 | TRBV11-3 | CATIYMRLAGEGVTQYF
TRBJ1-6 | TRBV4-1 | CASRAGTGSSYNSPLHF
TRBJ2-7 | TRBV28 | CASSPGATSYEQYF
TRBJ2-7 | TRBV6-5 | CAIRDSYSYEQYF
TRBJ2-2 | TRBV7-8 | CASSLPIAGGRTGELFF
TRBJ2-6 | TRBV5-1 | CASSLSLLPGRGTSGANVLTF
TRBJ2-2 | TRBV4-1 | CASSQQLLNTGELFF
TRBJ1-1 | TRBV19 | CASSNPQGARGPEAFF
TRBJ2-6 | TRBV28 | CASSLRGADGLALAGANVLTF
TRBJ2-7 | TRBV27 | CASSSRVGPYEQYF
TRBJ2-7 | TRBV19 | CASSTGSEQYF
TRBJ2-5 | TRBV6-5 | CASSVTSGTETQYF
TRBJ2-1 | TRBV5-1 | CASSLAHRSDPYNEQFF
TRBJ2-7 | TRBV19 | CASRVGTRSSYEQYF
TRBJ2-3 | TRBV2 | CASSGYSEDTQYF
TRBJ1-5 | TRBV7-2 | CASSLFEGNQPQHF
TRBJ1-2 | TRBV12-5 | CASGTSGGFDGYTF
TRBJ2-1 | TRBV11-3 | CASSLGLAGVNEQFF
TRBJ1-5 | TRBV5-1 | CASSLGGGTENQPQHF
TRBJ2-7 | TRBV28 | CASSFSWDRTFSYEQYF
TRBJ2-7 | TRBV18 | CASSETTGYEQYF
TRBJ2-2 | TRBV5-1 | CASSEGDRTNGELFF
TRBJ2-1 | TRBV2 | CASSESGLGTYNEQFF
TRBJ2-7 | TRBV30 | CASSGTGHSYEQYF
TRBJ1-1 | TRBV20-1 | CSARGGTF
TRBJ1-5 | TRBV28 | CASSLSSLTQHF
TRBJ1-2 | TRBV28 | CASSTGTLYGYTF
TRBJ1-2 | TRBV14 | CASSQRLGTGMDYGYTF
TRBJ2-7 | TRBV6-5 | CASSYSRTTGNEQYF